Each of the 27 T cell receptor beta chains below was sequenced from the same sample in a study of patients and donors after allogeneic stem cell transplantation. TCRdb re-called the RT-PCR reads through MiXCR, storing one row per CDR3 protein. Seen here are 150,000 to 200,000 distinct CDR3 sequences, roughly two fifths observed once, and the top ten hold approximately 30%. Sample: blood, either unsorted or a sorted T cell fraction (not recorded which). The receptors shown here come from a human donor who was either an allogeneic HSCT recipient or a stem cell or donor lymphocyte infusion donor (not recorded which). It is not recorded whose cells these are; they may come from a transplant donor.

The chain couples TRBV20-1 to TRBJ2-4; D uncertain. Germline CDR1 is DFQATT and CDR2 is SNEGSKA (reference sequence). Deletions cut 3 bases from V and 7 bases from J, with 10 bases between. The CDR3 totals 12 residues. The CDR3 here is CSASVEDNIQYF. In DNA form, the CDR3 reads TGCAGTGCTAGTGTCGAGGACAACATTCAGTACTTC.

The rearrangement links TRBV27 to TRBJ1-3; perhaps TRBD1 as D (5 bases). This CDR3 region has 14 residues. The germline V gene has CDR1 MNHEY and CDR2 SMNVEV (reference sequence). V lost 3 bases and J lost 3, with 9 bases in between. In DNA form, the CDR3 reads TGTGCCAGCAGTTTCAGAGGGGATGGAAACACCATATATTTT. It codes for CASSFRGDGNTIYF.

This clonotype appeared a single time. The chain employs TRBV24-1 and TRBJ2-4, with 7 bases identical to TRBD1. The V gene end was trimmed by 6 bases and the J gene end by 8 bases; junction bases not matched to a gene: 6. The V gene's germline CDR1 is KGHDR and CDR2 SFDVKD. The CDR3 is made up of 13 amino acids. The CDR3 bases are TGTGCCACCAGTCCCTGGACAGGTGACATTCAGTACTTC. Amino acids: CATSPWTGDIQYF.

The J gene is TRBJ2-7, the V gene TRBV28, with D perhaps matching TRBD1 (6 bases). CDR3 length: 15 residues. Trimming cost V 5 bases and J 1 base, with 15 bases left between them. Looked up from germline, CDR1 is MDHEN and CDR2 is SYDVKM. The CDR3, as DNA: TGTGCCAGCAGTGCACAGGGTAGAAGATCCTACGAGCAGTACTTC. Encoded protein: CASSAQGRRSYEQYF.

This chain joins TRBV20-1 and TRBJ2-1; weak D call: TRBD2 (5 bases). This CDR3 comprises 15 residues. The germline gives CDR1 DFQATT, CDR2 SNEGSKA (reference sequence). The V gene lost 6 bases and the J gene lost 3 bases, with 18 bases spanning the gap. CDR3 residues: CSARRRSVRYNEQFF. CDR3 DNA: TGCAGTGCAAGAAGGAGGTCAGTCCGCTACAATGAGCAGTTCTTC.

This clonotype has only a few counts. The rearrangement joins TRBV18 to TRBJ2-6; the match to TRBD1 covers 8 bases. CDR1 KGHSH and CDR2 LQKENI come from the germline V gene. With 2 bases clipped from V and 4 bases from J, the junction kept 10 bases outside the gene matches. This CDR3 spans 18 amino acids. The CDR3, as DNA: TGTGCCAGCTCACCATTTTCCCAGGGGGCCTGGGGGGCCAACGTCCTGACTTTC. Protein product: CASSPFSQGAWGANVLTF.

The chain combines TRBV4-3 with TRBJ1-3; possible D gene TRBD1, 5 bases. The CDR3 runs 16 residues. Trimming took off 0 bases at V and 2 bases at J, with 11 bases between the two ends. Germline V lookup: CDR1 LGHNA, CDR2 YSLEER. The CDR3 spells CASSQETGGAGNTIYF. The CDR3 coding sequence is TGCGCCAGCAGCCAAGAAACTGGGGGAGCTGGAAACACCATATATTTT.

This chain connects TRBV28 to TRBJ2-7, with TRBD1 matching over 9 bases. Germline CDR1 is MDHEN and CDR2 is SYDVKM. Trimming at V came to 5 bases and at J to 3 bases, leaving 8 bases not matched to a gene. CDR3 size: 15 residues. CDR3 protein: CASSRQQGANYEQYF. As DNA, the CDR3 is TGTGCCAGCAGTCGTCAACAGGGGGCGAACTACGAGCAGTACTTC.

This chain links TRBV6-2 or TRBV6-3 with TRBJ1-2; the match to TRBD1 covers 7 bases. Trimming cost V 2 bases and J 3 bases; bases outside gene matches: 6. This CDR3 has 15 residues. Germline CDR1 and CDR2: MNHEY and SVGEGT. The CDR3 here is CASSYVPTGDYGYTF. CDR3 nucleotides: TGTGCCAGCAGTTACGTCCCTACAGGGGACTATGGCTACACCTTC.

The V call is TRBV2, the J call TRBJ1-4; unclear D gene. CDR1 and CDR2 from the germline V gene are SNHLY and FYNNEI. The CDR3 spans 14 residues. V shed 3 bases and J shed 8 bases, with 13 bases lying between them. The CDR3 bases are TGTGCCAGCAGTGATAGCAGGCCTGAAGAAAAACTGTTTTTT. This encodes CASSDSRPEEKLFF.

J is TRBJ1-1 and V is TRBV14; a possible D gene is TRBD1 (6 bases). Between the trimmed V and J ends, which lost 1 base and 1 base, there was a span of 10 bases. Per the germline V gene, CDR1 is SGHDN and CDR2 is FVKESK. The CDR3 has 15 residues. The CDR3 region is CASSQAEQGNTEAFF. The CDR3 DNA reads as TGTGCCAGCAGCCAAGCCGAACAGGGGAACACTGAAGCTTTCTTT.

This clonotype has at least ten counts. The CDR3 nucleotides are TGCAGCGTTGGGCAGGGACCCCAGAGAGAGACCCAGTACTTC. Its protein product is CSVGQGPQRETQYF. V is TRBV29-1 and J is TRBJ2-5; perhaps D is TRBD1 or TRBD2 (5 bases each). V gave up 4 bases and J gave up 4 bases, with 16 bases separating them. Germline CDR1 is SQVTM and CDR2 is ANQGSEA. This CDR3 contains 14 residues.

The rearrangement links TRBV24-1 to TRBJ2-3; D unclear. The V and J ends lost 0 bases and 2 bases respectively, with 5 bases between them. Germline-derived CDR1 and CDR2 are KGHDR and SFDVKD. The CDR3 has 14 amino acids. The CDR3 region has the DNA TGTGCCACCAGTGATTTGGATGCCACAGATACGCAGTATTTT. Translation gives CATSDLDATDTQYF.

The V gene is TRBV4-2, the J gene TRBJ1-2; D remains ambiguous. This CDR3 has 16 residues. Between the trimmed V and J ends, which lost 0 bases and 8 bases, there was a span of 19 bases. Germline V gene sequence: CDR1 LGHNA, CDR2 YNFKEQ. The CDR3 sequence: CASSQEDTERAGGYTF. The CDR3 nucleotides are TGTGCCAGCAGCCAAGAAGACACGGAGAGGGCGGGAGGCTACACCTTC.

This clonotype was found a few times. The CDR3 bases are TGTGCCAGCACCCTTCAGGGAGGGGGTCAGCCCCAGCATTTT. Protein product: CASTLQGGGQPQHF. The chain combines TRBV12-3 or TRBV12-4 with TRBJ1-5, with a tentative D call TRBD1 (6 bases). V was pared by 7 bases and J by 6 bases, with 16 bases between. CDR3 length: 14 amino acids.

The chain joins TRBV28 to TRBJ1-2; D remains ambiguous. V lost 1 base and J lost 4, with 13 bases in between. The CDR3 is 15 residues long. Germline V gene sequence: CDR1 MDHEN, CDR2 SYDVKM. DNA of the CDR3: TGTGCCAGCAGTTTATTCGTCCGGGATTCCTATGGCTACACCTTC. It translates to CASSLFVRDSYGYTF.

This clonotype turned up a few times. CDR3 DNA: TGCGCCAGCAGCCAAGGAGTCCATTTCCACCGAATATTTTCCACCGGGGAGCTGTTTTTT. Protein: CASSQGVHFHRIFSTGELFF. This chain uses TRBV4-3 with TRBJ2-2, with D unclear. The CDR3 is 20 amino acids. The germline V gene encodes CDR1 LGHNA and CDR2 YSLEER. Trimming removed 1 base from V and 4 bases from J, with 25 bases in between.

This clonotype has just a few counts. This sequence joins TRBV12-3 or TRBV12-4 and TRBJ1-3; unclear D gene. The CDR3 covers 16 residues. Trimming took off 6 bases at V and 0 bases at J, with 15 bases between the two ends. In DNA, the CDR3 is TGTGCCAGCAGACGACGGCCGCAGGACTCTGGAAACACCATATATTTT. It encodes CASRRRPQDSGNTIYF.

This clonotype was seen only a few times. V and J are TRBV5-1 and TRBJ1-2, with D hard to call. The length of the CDR3 is 15 residues. Germline V gene data show CDR1 as SGHRS and CDR2 as YFSETQ. V was trimmed by 0 bases and J by 0 bases, leaving 9 bases between them. The CDR3, as DNA: TGCGCCAGCAGCTTGGACGGCAGGACTAACTATGGCTACACCTTC. It yields the protein CASSLDGRTNYGYTF. Complete variable domain (other parts from reference TRBV5-1 and TRBJ1-2): KAGVTQTPRYLIKTRGQQVTLSCSPISGHRSVSWYQQTPGQGLQFLFEYFSETQRNKGNFPGRFSGRQFSNSRSEMNVSTLELGDSALYLCASSLDGRTNYGYTFGSGTRLTVV.

The chain employs TRBV29-1 and TRBJ1-4; D gene ambiguous. The germline V and J ends were trimmed by 4 bases and 8 bases, with 17 bases remaining between them. The CDR3 has 14 amino acids. The V gene's germline CDR1 is SQVTM and CDR2 ANQGSEA. CDR3 protein: CSVAKGGKSEKLFF. CDR3 coding DNA: TGCAGCGTTGCGAAAGGAGGAAAAAGCGAAAAACTGTTTTTT.

The sample holds a few counts of this clonotype. V and J are TRBV20-1 and TRBJ1-2, with 10 bases fitting TRBD1. The germline gives CDR1 DFQATT, CDR2 SNEGSKA (reference sequence). The junction had 9 bases not matched to a gene; V was cut back by 6 bases and J by 8 bases. This CDR3 is built from 13 residues. CDR3 sequence reads: CSAHLTGGNGYTF. CDR3 nucleotide sequence: TGCAGTGCACACCTGACAGGGGGCAACGGCTACACCTTC.

The chain employs TRBV29-1 and TRBJ1-3, with 8 bases matching TRBD1. The CDR3 loop spans 17 amino acids. The V segment lost 0 bases and the J segment 3 bases; nucleotides outside the gene matches: 10. From germline, CDR1 is SQVTM and CDR2 ANQGSEA. The CDR3 DNA sequence: TGCAGCGTTGAAGATCCCAGGGGGCTAAGTAGTGGAAACACCATATATTTT. This sequence encodes CSVEDPRGLSSGNTIYF.

A few counts support this clonotype. V and J are TRBV5-1 and TRBJ1-1; possible D gene TRBD1, 6 bases. This CDR3 comprises 13 residues. The germline CDR1 and CDR2 sequences are SGHRS and YFSETQ. V was pared by 5 bases and J by 6 bases, with 14 bases between. DNA for the CDR3: TGCGCCAGCAGGGACTACAGGGTACCTGAAGCTTTCTTT. Amino acids: CASRDYRVPEAFF.

Points on this clonotype: The junction departs from germline at one end; a sequencing error may be responsible. The J gene is TRBJ2-7, the V gene TRBV12-3 or TRBV12-4; 10 bases map to TRBD1. The CDR3 has 16 residues. The CDR3 loop reads CASSLTRDRGRNEQYF. CDR3 DNA sequence: TGTGCCAGCAGTTTAACCCGGGACAGGGGAAGAAACGAACAGTACTTC.

CDR3 DNA sequence: TGTGCCAGCACGGCCCCTTCCTACGAGCAGTACTTC. It specifies CASTAPSYEQYF. The chain uses TRBV2 and TRBJ2-7; D is unclear. CDR1 and CDR2 (germline): SNHLY, FYNNEI. The CDR3 is 12 amino acids. Trimming stripped 7 bases from V and 1 base from J, with 8 bases between.

The gene calls are TRBV29-1 and TRBJ1-2; TRBD1 matches at 10 bases. The germline V gene has CDR1 SQVTM and CDR2 ANQGSEA. This CDR3 contains 13 residues. Trimming at V came to 7 bases and at J to 8 bases, leaving 10 bases not matched to a gene. The CDR3 region is CSADPGQGYGYTF. CDR3 nucleotides: TGCAGCGCCGACCCGGGACAGGGGTACGGCTACACCTTC.

The V call is TRBV25-1, the J call TRBJ2-7; D unresolved. The CDR3 has 14 amino acids. V lost 3 bases, J lost 3 bases, and 12 bases lay in between. The germline gives CDR1 MGHDK, CDR2 SYGVNS. This chain's CDR3 is CASSEHGKGYEQYF. In nucleotides, the CDR3 is TGTGCCAGCAGTGAGCACGGTAAAGGCTACGAGCAGTACTTC.